Described below is a single T cell receptor beta chain sequence and its context. In its sample, this clonotype was seen a few times. What antigen it recognizes has not been identified. Base qualities were left out, and no much larger clone turns up one base away. Per the publication, the time point label means: newly diagnosed GD, antithyroid drugs for less than 3 months. RNA was extracted from PBMCs in TRIzol for both TCR sequencing and RNA sequencing. The diagnosis of Graves' disease was made according to American Thyroid Association guidelines. Recruitment of patients was carried out at an endocrinology department in Xi'an, China. From each patient, 7.5 to 9.5 milliliters of peripheral blood was collected into an EDTA anticoagulant tube. Ficoll Paque Plus density gradient separation was used to isolate PBMCs, and no further T cell sorting was done. An Agilent 2100 Bioanalyzer and agarose gel were used to assess RNA quality, and a NanoDrop 2000 was used to measure RNA concentration.

This sample stems from a study of regulatory T cells in long-lasting Graves disease listed by TCRdb under 2021. Broadly, across the study: Newly diagnosed Graves' disease patients had taken antithyroid drugs for less than 3 months. The study was registered as a clinical trial and conducted in China. A total of roughly 35 samples underwent TCR sequencing: around 13 from persistent and roughly 20 from newly diagnosed Graves' disease patients. Peripheral blood TCR sequencing and RNA sequencing compared persistent Graves' disease patients with newly diagnosed Graves' disease patients.

From a lookup of the germline V gene (reference sequence), CDR1 and CDR2 are SEHNR and FQNEAQ. V sheds 5 bases and J sheds 3 bases, leaving 13 bases between their ends. CDR3 length: 14 amino acids, cysteine to phenylalanine. Only the CDR3 DNA stays, 42 bases, in frame from base 1. Study-wide conclusions, independent of this receptor: Sequencing and analysis were restricted to the TCR beta chain. The authors noted that the small sample size was a limitation that may lower accuracy. Preferential use of TRBV28, TRBJ1-2 and TRBJ2-5 was observed in persistent disease, whereas TRBV20-1 and TRBJ2-1 were favored in newly diagnosed disease. Compared with newly diagnosed patients, patients with persistent Graves' disease had lower TCR Shannon entropy and fewer highly expanded clones, which suggests clonal expansion. The study examined only peripheral blood because the primary lesion, thyroid tissue, could not be accessed. Persistent patients shared more public clonotypes among themselves (approximately 2,500) than newly diagnosed patients did (approximately 900).

The library came from multiplex PCR. The listed sequencing device is Illumina HiSeq 4000. iRepertoire HTBI primers and Arm-PCR amplification of CDR3 regions were used to construct TCR beta libraries. Gel purification was performed on PCR products prior to sequencing. In the source study's methods: Gene usage analysis of CDR3 amino acid clonotypes relied on the 55 to 80 TRBV and 15 or so TRBJ segments identified across samples. COPE and FqMerger were used to merge the filtered high-quality paired reads into contigs. BLAST was used to align contigs to the IMGT TRBV, TRBD and TRBJ reference genes, and CDR3 was defined following IMGT. Clonotypes above 0.1% frequency were classified as highly expanded clones. Repertoire diversity was measured by Shannon entropy, and V-J evenness by the Gini coefficient. A clonotype was considered public if more than one individual shared it. Starting from the raw public reads, TCRdb applied fastp trimming at Q25, assembled clones with MiXCR and retained in-frame beta chains. Rows merge per CDR3 protein into single entries with the most common DNA and genes. V and J calls and clone size were set by TCRdb, not the authors. The sample has approximately 400,000 distinct CDR3 sequences on record, approximately 16% of them singletons. The ten largest clones capture approximately 7.6% of the sample.

These data also featured in a second study, about T cells in Graves' hyperthyroidism and ophthalmopathy. Reported in the second study: Graves' hyperthyroidism was defined as stable when no progression to ophthalmopathy occurred over 18 months of follow-up. Hyperthyroidism patients were newly diagnosed, with disease duration under 2 months, and aged 18 to 65 years. Exclusion was applied to patients with uncontrolled infections, other autoimmune diseases, pregnancy or lactation. Clinical symptoms, serum thyroxine and TRAb, thyroid ultrasound, and orbital computed tomography formed the basis for the diagnoses. A first-round RT-PCR of the TCR CDR3 used the HTBI primer set with the Qiagen OneStep RT-PCR kit. Blood samples also contained most of the expanded thyroid clonotypes (frequency above 0.001), which suggests that blood repertoires may reflect thyroid immune responses. Ophthalmopathy was separated from stable hyperthyroidism by a 13 V-J signature model, with 87.88% sensitivity and roughly 81% specificity obtained in cross-validation and 80%/75% obtained in testing. In validation, the model predicted progression to ophthalmopathy with 60% to 71% sensitivity and about 72% specificity, a median of 6.5 months before onset. To identify distinguishing TCR V-J signatures, a discovery cohort of around 98 patients was used, comprising roughly 45 with Graves' ophthalmopathy and approximately 57 with stable Graves' hyperthyroidism. Whether ophthalmopathy could be predicted prospectively was tested in an independent validation cohort made up of under 20 hyperthyroidism patients plus 17 patients who later progressed to ophthalmopathy. For training and testing, the 100 or so patients in the discovery cohort were randomly divided in a 7:3 ratio. In roughly six Graves' hyperthyroidism patients, the study also compared T-cell repertoires from thyroid tissue with T-cell repertoires from blood. After blood sampling, hyperthyroidism patients were treated with methimazole at a starting dose of 30 mg daily, and ophthalmopathy patients were treated with high-dose intravenous methylprednisolone. Libraries were constructed in a second round of multiplex PCR, after which size selection and purification were carried out. Libraries were sequenced paired-end with 100 bp reads on an Illumina HiSeq2000. SOAPnuke was used to process the raw data, with reads discarded if the reads contained adapters or uncalled bases, had a mean Phred below 15, or lacked an exact constant-primer or identifier match. COPE v1.2.5 was used to merge high-quality paired reads, and clonotypes were defined as unique nucleotide sequences. MiTCR v1.1 was used to align clonotypes to the IMGT TRBV, TRBD and TRBJ reference segments. Analysis was restricted to V-J combinations with a frequency above 0.0001, which covered roughly 99% of repertoires. The TCS score was defined as the ratio of F50 (clonal expansion) to E x V (chaos), calculated using BLOSUM62-based TCRdist between CDR3 peptides within each V-J. Welch's t-statistics and random forest reduced around 520 V-J features to 13, which were used in a naive Bayes classifier (R e1071). Sample size was not statistically predetermined, and blinding of investigators to group allocation was not performed. The paper describes TCR Vbeta CDR3 sequencing of 130 to 150 peripheral blood samples, made up of approximately 40 ophthalmopathy patients, 70 to 75 hyperthyroidism patients and 17 progressor patients.

This receptor was obtained from a woman aged 40 to 50 with Graves disease. Donor details come from another sample of the same person, matched by shared clones. The sample here was peripheral blood mononuclear cells (PBMCs), taken at new diagnosis, from a patient treated with antithyroid drugs. The chain uses TRBV7-9 and TRBJ1-2, with TRBD1 tentatively as D gene (5 bases match). The CDR3 reads as follows: CASSITGPDYGYTF. In nucleotides, the sequence is TGTGCCAGCAGCATAACAGGTCCCGACTATGGCTACACCTTC.